This T cell receptor (beta chain) was observed in a study of T cells in Graves' hyperthyroidism and ophthalmopathy. In germline, CDR1 is MNHNS, CDR2 SASEGT. CDR3 size: 15 residues. V lost 6 bases and J 9 bases, leaving 24 bases between the germline ends. This clonotype has a count of ten or more. TCR beta CDR3 regions were amplified from RNA transcripts. The HTBI set primed first-round TCR CDR3 RT-PCR. TCRdb re-derived calls from the multiplex PCR reads in MiXCR, one entry per CDR3 protein. Of a few hundred thousand distinct CDR3 sequences listed, roughly a sixth are singletons. Lactation, pregnancy, other autoimmune disease or uncontrolled infection led to exclusion of patients. Each diagnosis was grounded in clinical symptoms, serum thyroxine and TRAb, thyroid ultrasound, and orbital computed tomography.

This chain joins TRBV6-1 and TRBJ2-7; D might be TRBD2 (5 bases). This TCR derives from a woman between 45 and 65 years old with Graves' hyperthyroidism. Sequences were obtained from blood. CDR3 sequence (DNA): TGTGCCAGCAGGTCGACTAACCTCGGCCTAGTTGGGCAGTACTTC. Encoded protein: CASRSTNLGLVGQYF.